This entry lists 18 T cell receptor beta chains sequenced from one sample in a study of response to subunit inactivated influenza vaccine. MiXCR, run by TCRdb on the RT-PCR reads, gives a single entry per CDR3 protein. Here the sample spans 250,000 to 350,000 distinct CDR3 sequences, 22% being singletons. This specimen consisted of PBMCs from blood, obtained about 20 months after vaccination. Receptors originate from a man aged 45 to 70 who received an inactivated influenza vaccine.

This clonotype was counted between two and nine times. V is TRBV12-3 or TRBV12-4 and J is TRBJ2-7, with 8 nucleotides matching TRBD2. The CDR3 spans 14 residues. Trimming took 3 bases from V and 3 from J; bases not matched to a gene: 4. In nucleotides, the CDR3 is TGTGCCAGCAGTTTGAGGACTAGCTACTACGAGCAGTACTTC. This translates into CASSLRTSYYEQYF.

The chain has TRBV20-1 and TRBJ1-4; perhaps TRBD1 as D (6 bases). Germline V gene sequence: CDR1 DFQATT, CDR2 SNEGSKA (reference sequence). The CDR3 totals 15 residues. Trimming left V 0 bases short and J 8 bases short, with 16 bases between. This CDR3 is CSARDGTGAEEKLFF. The CDR3 bases are TGCAGTGCTAGAGATGGAACGGGGGCAGAGGAAAAACTGTTTTTT.

V gene TRBV10-1 combines with J gene TRBJ2-2; 9 bases fit TRBD1. CDR3 size: 15 residues. The germline V gene encodes CDR1 WNHNN and CDR2 SYGVQD (reference sequence). The ends lost 5 bases at V and 6 bases at J; junction bases unmatched: 7. The DNA of the CDR3 is TGCGCCAGCAGTTTCCACAGGGGGCAGGCCGGGGAGCTGTTTTTT. Translated: CASSFHRGQAGELFF.

This clonotype was counted between two and nine times. The chain is built from TRBV4-1 and TRBJ1-2, with D uncertain. The germline V gene encodes CDR1 MGHRA and CDR2 YSYEKL. The V end was cut by 4 bases, the J end by 0 bases, with 9 bases between. This CDR3 has 14 residues. CDR3 sequence: CASSRGRANYGYTF. The CDR3 DNA sequence: TGCGCCAGCAGCCGAGGACGGGCTAACTATGGCTACACCTTC.

The rearrangement links TRBV4-1 to TRBJ1-2, with D perhaps TRBD1 (5 bases). The length of the CDR3 is 15 residues. CDR1 MGHRA and CDR2 YSYEKL come from the germline V gene. V lost 1 base to trimming and J lost 5 bases, with 14 bases between them. The CDR3 coding sequence is TGCGCCAGCAGCCAAGTCAGTCAGGGCGGGTATGGCTACACCTTC. Translation gives CASSQVSQGGYGYTF.

This clonotype was detected only a few times. The V and J genes are TRBV28 and TRBJ2-1, with 8 bases lining up with TRBD1. The germline CDR1 and CDR2 sequences are MDHEN and SYDVKM. The ends lost 6 bases at V and 4 bases at J; junction bases unmatched: 8. This CDR3 is 15 amino acids long. The CDR3 is CASSPDRGKYNEQFF. CDR3 in DNA: TGTGCCAGCAGCCCAGACAGGGGCAAGTACAATGAGCAGTTCTTC.

This clonotype has only a few counts. The chain links TRBV2 to TRBJ2-2; no firm D call. This CDR3 comprises 14 residues. With 1 base removed from V and 1 base from J, the gap between germline ends came to 4 bases. Germline-derived CDR1 and CDR2 are SNHLY and FYNNEI. As DNA, the CDR3 is TGTGCCAGCAGTGAAGGCAGGAACACCGGGGAGCTGTTTTTT. Translating gives CASSEGRNTGELFF.

The chain links TRBV7-2 to TRBJ1-6, with D unresolved. The germline V gene has CDR1 SGHTA and CDR2 FQGNSA. The ends were cut back, 2 bases at V and 9 bases at J, with 14 bases in the middle. CDR3 length: 15 residues. CDR3: CASSLLEGASSPLHF. Here the CDR3 DNA reads TGTGCCAGCAGCTTACTTGAGGGCGCGAGTTCACCCCTCCACTTT.

This chain connects TRBV27 to TRBJ1-5; D may be TRBD1 (5 bases). Trimming left V 6 bases short and J 6 bases short, with 12 bases between. CDR3 length equals 13 residues. Germline assignment: CDR1 MNHEY and CDR2 SMNVEV (reference sequence). The CDR3 coding sequence is TGTGCCAGCAGCGGACAAACCGGTCAGCCCCAGCATTTT. Its protein product is CASSGQTGQPQHF.

This rearrangement joins TRBV28 to TRBJ2-5; 8 nucleotides agree with TRBD2. J was trimmed by 1 base and V by 6 bases; bases with no gene match: 7. CDR1 and CDR2 (germline): MDHEN, SYDVKM. This CDR3 is 15 amino acids long. The CDR3 loop reads CASSATSEFQETQYF. CDR3 bases: TGTGCCAGCAGCGCGACTAGCGAGTTCCAAGAGACCCAGTACTTC.

Here the CDR3 reads CASSYQLAAGYEQFF. CDR3 DNA sequence: TGTGCCAGCAGCTACCAGCTAGCGGCCGGCTATGAGCAGTTCTTC. The chain employs TRBV14 and TRBJ2-1; TRBD2 matches 7 bases. There are 15 residues in the CDR3. V shed 5 bases, J shed 8 bases, and the junction held 12 bases outside the gene matches. Per the germline V gene, CDR1 is SGHDN and CDR2 is FVKESK. The full variable domain, in which reference TRBV14 and TRBJ2-1 provide the parts outside the CDR3, is EAGVTQFPSHSVIEKGQTVTLRCDPISGHDNLYWYRRVMGKEIKFLLHFVKESKQDESGMPNNRFLAERTGGTYSTLKVQPAELEDSGVYFCASSYQLAAGYEQFFGPGTRLTVL.

This clonotype has more than one count but fewer than ten. The chain employs TRBV5-1 and TRBJ2-7; 8 nucleotides align to TRBD1. J lost 5 bases, V lost 0 bases, and 1 base had no gene match. Germline loops: CDR1 SGHRS, CDR2 YFSETQ. The CDR3 covers 13 residues. The CDR3 DNA follows: TGCGCCAGCAGCTTGGTACAGGGGGACGAGCAGTACTTC. It codes for CASSLVQGDEQYF.

The chain's CDR3 is CASSMGWGGHNEQFF. In DNA form, the CDR3 reads TGCGCCAGCAGTATGGGGTGGGGGGGCCACAATGAGCAGTTCTTC. This chain uses TRBV4-3 with TRBJ2-1; tentative D call: TRBD2 (7 bases). This CDR3 is 15 amino acids long. V was clipped by 6 bases and J by 5 bases, with 17 bases between them. CDR1 LGHNA and CDR2 YSLEER come from the germline V gene.

The chain is built from TRBV12-3 or TRBV12-4 and TRBJ2-3, with 8 bases matching TRBD1. The trim removed 5 bases at V and 10 bases at J, leaving 8 bases unmatched. The CDR3 runs to 13 residues. CDR3 sequence (DNA): TGTGCCAGCAGTGCAGGACAGGGAAGAGCGCAGTATTTT. Translating gives CASSAGQGRAQYF.

This chain links TRBV20-1 with TRBJ2-5; TRBD2 might be the D (6 bases). V lost 0 bases and J lost 1, with 12 bases in between. Germline V gene lookup returns CDR1 DFQATT and CDR2 SNEGSKA (reference sequence). The CDR3 is made up of 15 amino acids. For the CDR3, the DNA is TGCAGTGCTAGAGATGGGACTGACATCCAAGAGACCCAGTACTTC. It encodes CSARDGTDIQETQYF.

This clonotype was observed a handful of times. J is TRBJ1-1 and V is TRBV13, with a tentative D call TRBD1 (6 bases). The germline CDR1 and CDR2 sequences are PRHDT and FYEKMQ (reference sequence). Trimming removed 4 bases at V and 10 bases at J, with 19 bases between. CDR3 length: 14 residues. The chain's CDR3 is CASSSTGMVSVAFF. The DNA of the CDR3 is TGTGCCAGCAGCTCCACAGGGATGGTTTCTGTAGCTTTCTTT.

This clonotype was detected a few times. The gene calls are TRBV29-1 and TRBJ1-3; no clear D gene. V gave up 0 bases and J gave up 13 bases, with 16 bases separating them. Germline-derived CDR1 and CDR2 are SQVTM and ANQGSEA. The CDR3 totals 13 residues. The CDR3 nucleotides read TGCAGCGTTGAAGATCCACCGGGGTCTTCAATATATTTT. Amino acid sequence: CSVEDPPGSSIYF. Full variable domain (missing parts from reference TRBV29-1 and TRBJ1-3): SAVISQKPSRDICQRGTSLTIQCQVDSQVTMMFWYRQQPGQSLTLIATANQGSEATYESGFVIDKFPISRPNLTFSTLTVSNMSPEDSSIYLCSVEDPPGSSIYFGEGSWLTVV.

This clonotype has only a few counts. The chain employs TRBV4-2 and TRBJ2-3; 10 nucleotides line up with TRBD2. Germline loops: CDR1 LGHNA, CDR2 YNFKEQ. The CDR3 covers 16 residues. The J segment lost 2 bases and the V segment lost 1 base, leaving 3 bases of the junction unmatched. For the CDR3, the DNA is TGTGCCAGCAGCCAAGGGACTAGCGGATACACAGATACGCAGTATTTT. Protein product: CASSQGTSGYTDTQYF.